Described below is a single TCR beta chain sequence and its context. What it recognizes is unknown. The entry originates in a study of shared clonotypes between healthy human individuals. General study findings and limits: Approximately 5.1% was the fraction of naive CD4 clonotypes found shared across a few donors.

Germline V gene data show CDR1 as MNHNS and CDR2 as SASEGT. Trimming pared 2 bases from V and 5 bases from J, leaving 12 bases between. This CDR3 spans 15 amino acids. Replicate PCRs from sorted subsets contained roughly 200 ng DNA, which is 31,000 or so T cell genomes. TCRdb's copy holds only in-frame clones and misses some; the assay was immunoSEQ multiplex PCR. The repertoire holds roughly 2.2 million clones, with approximately 95% as singletons. Adult Caucasians living in Nashville, Tennessee made up all of the donors. From CD4+ cells came CD45RA+ naive and CD45RA-negative memory subsets. This sequence originates from a man aged 18 to 30 in good health. Some clones in this sample may be carry-over from other donors' samples. Sequencing was carried out using naive CD4+ T cells from PBMCs. Subset meaning: CD45RA+ positively selected. V gene TRBV6-1 combines with J gene TRBJ2-2; the D gene is possibly TRBD2 (7 bases). The CDR3 sequence: CASSERTAGTGELFF. CDR3 DNA sequence: TGTGCCAGCAGTGAAAGGACAGCGGGAACCGGGGAGCTGTTTTTT.